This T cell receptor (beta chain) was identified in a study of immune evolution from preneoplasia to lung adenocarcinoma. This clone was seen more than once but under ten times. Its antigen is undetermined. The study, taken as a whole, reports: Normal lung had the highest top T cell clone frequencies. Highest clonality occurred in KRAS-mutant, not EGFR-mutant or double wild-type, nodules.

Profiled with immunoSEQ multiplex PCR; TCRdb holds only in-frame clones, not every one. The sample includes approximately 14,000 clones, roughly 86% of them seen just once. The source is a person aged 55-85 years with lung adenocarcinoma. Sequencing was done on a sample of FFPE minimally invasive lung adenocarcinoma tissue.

The DNA for the CDR3 is TGTGCCAGCAGCCCTAGCGACTTTGGGTACAATGAGCAGTTCTTC. Translating gives CASSPSDFGYNEQFF. This rearrangement joins TRBV7-9 to TRBJ2-1, with D possibly matching TRBD2 (6 bases). The CDR3 totals 15 residues. The V and J ends lost 5 bases and 4 bases respectively, with 15 bases between them. CDR1 is SEHNR, CDR2 FQNEAQ, per germline (reference sequence).